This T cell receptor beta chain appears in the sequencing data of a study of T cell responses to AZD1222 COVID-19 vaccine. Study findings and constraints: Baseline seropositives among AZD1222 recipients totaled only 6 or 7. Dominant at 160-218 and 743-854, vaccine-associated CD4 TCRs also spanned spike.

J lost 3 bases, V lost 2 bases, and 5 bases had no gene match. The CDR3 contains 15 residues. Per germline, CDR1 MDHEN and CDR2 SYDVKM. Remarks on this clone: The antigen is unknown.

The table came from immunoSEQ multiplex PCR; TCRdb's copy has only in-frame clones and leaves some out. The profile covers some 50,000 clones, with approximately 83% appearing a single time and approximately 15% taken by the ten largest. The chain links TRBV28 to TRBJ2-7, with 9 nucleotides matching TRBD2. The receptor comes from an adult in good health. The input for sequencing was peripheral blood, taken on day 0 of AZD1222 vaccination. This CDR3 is CASSLGLAGRYEQYF. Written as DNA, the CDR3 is TGTGCCAGCAGTTTAGGGCTAGCGGGACGCTACGAGCAGTACTTC. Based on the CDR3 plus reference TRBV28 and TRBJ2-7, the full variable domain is DVKVTQSSRYLVKRTGEKVFLECVQDMDHENMFWYRQDPGLGLRLIYFSYDVKMKEKGDIPEGYSVSREKKERFSLILESASTNQTSMYLCASSLGLAGRYEQYFGPGTRLTVT.